The 8 T cell receptor beta chains given below trace back to one sample, sequenced in a study of cytomegalovirus exposure and HLA in healthy donors. 60 Vbeta and 13 Jbeta primers were used in PCR. Libraries were prepared by immunoSEQ multiplex PCR; TCRdb keeps only in-frame clonotypes and omits some of them. The data hold some 170,000 clones, with about 72% observed a single time. Sequencing was performed on PBMCs. All receptors come from a human donor in good health.

The CDR3 reads CSVVQGAREQYF. The CDR3 DNA reads as TGCAGCGTTGTGCAGGGGGCGCGGGAGCAGTACTTC. V gene TRBV29-1 combines with J gene TRBJ2-7, with 8 bases that match TRBD1. The CDR3 spans 12 residues. The ends lost 4 bases at V and 7 bases at J; junction bases unmatched: 6. CDR1 and CDR2 (germline): SQVTM, ANQGSEA.

The J gene is TRBJ1-3, the V gene TRBV19; weak D call: TRBD1 (5 bases). V was pared by 3 bases and J by 9 bases, with 15 bases between. Germline V gene sequence: CDR1 LNHDA, CDR2 SQIVND (reference sequence). This CDR3 contains 14 residues. This CDR3 reads CASSIGPRGGTIYF. CDR3 in DNA: TGTGCCAGTAGTATCGGCCCGAGGGGAGGCACCATATATTTT.

This clone occurred a few times. This chain uses TRBV14 with TRBJ2-7, with TRBD1 identical over 8 bases. The length of the CDR3 is 15 residues. Germline CDR1 and CDR2: SGHDN and FVKESK. The junction had 6 bases not matched to a gene; V was cut back by 2 bases and J by 3 bases. The CDR3 here is CASSQRQGYYYEQYF. CDR3 sequence (DNA): TGTGCCAGCAGCCAACGACAGGGGTACTACTACGAGCAGTACTTC.

The chain employs TRBV7-3 and TRBJ2-3; D unclear. V shed 5 bases and J shed 8 bases, with 26 bases lying between them. The CDR3 sequence is 17 residues long. Germline CDR1 and CDR2: SGHTA and FQGTGA. The CDR3 sequence: CASSPTATAMEIGTQYF. The CDR3, as DNA: TGTGCCAGCAGCCCAACGGCCACGGCAATGGAGATAGGTACGCAGTATTTT. The complete variable domain, with remaining parts taken from reference TRBV7-3 and TRBJ2-3, reads GAGVSQTPSNKVTEKGKYVELRCDPISGHTALYWYRQSLGQGPEFLIYFQGTGAADDSGLPNDRFFAVRPEGSVSTLKIQRTERGDSAVYLCASSPTATAMEIGTQYFGPGTRLTVL.

This clone was detected a few times. The chain carries TRBV9 and TRBJ2-7; D ambiguous. V was shortened by 0 bases and J by 5 bases, with 6 bases between the two germline ends. The CDR3 contains 12 residues. Germline V gives CDR1 SGDLS, CDR2 YYNGEE. CDR3 in amino acids: CASSVGTDEQYF. DNA of the CDR3: TGTGCCAGCAGCGTAGGAACGGACGAGCAGTACTTC. The full variable domain, in which reference TRBV9 and TRBJ2-7 provide the parts outside the CDR3, is DSGVTQTPKHLITATGQRVTLRCSPRSGDLSVYWYQQSLDQGLQFLIQYYNGEERAKGNILERFSAQQFPDLHSELNLSSLELGDSALYFCASSVGTDEQYFGPGTRLTVT.

The rearrangement joins TRBV19 to TRBJ2-2, with 7 bases that match TRBD1. Trimming at V came to 3 bases and at J to 7 bases, leaving 11 bases not matched to a gene. The CDR3 sequence is 16 residues long. The germline V gene has CDR1 LNHDA and CDR2 SQIVND (reference sequence). The CDR3: CASSISGRGSGGELFF. The DNA for the CDR3 is TGTGCCAGTAGTATTAGTGGCAGGGGGTCGGGCGGGGAGCTGTTTTTT.

The rearrangement links TRBV7-6 to TRBJ2-7, with 7 bases lining up with TRBD2. Germline assignment: CDR1 SGHVS and CDR2 FNYEAQ. The CDR3 is 18 amino acids. The V segment lost 3 bases and the J segment 1 base; nucleotides outside the gene matches: 15. CDR3 nucleotides: TGTGCCAGCAGCTTTCCTTCTAGCGGCGAAGGCCTATCCTACGAGCAGTACTTC. Protein: CASSFPSSGEGLSYEQYF.

The chain couples TRBV5-1 to TRBJ2-1; 13 bases map to TRBD2. This CDR3 is 16 amino acids long. The J segment lost 10 bases and the V segment lost 4 bases, leaving 11 bases of the junction unmatched. The germline gives CDR1 SGHRS, CDR2 YFSETQ. The CDR3 sequence: CASSGGSQTSGGEQFF. Here the CDR3 DNA reads TGCGCCAGCAGCGGTGGGAGTCAGACTAGCGGGGGGGAGCAGTTCTTC.